The text below deals with one TCR beta chain. Study members were between about 18 and 100 years old and lived in 24 US regions. The data belong to a study of blood T cell repertoires in COVID-19. In the study overall: T cells, B-cell-depleted T cells, or PBMCs provided the cDNA or gDNA that served as material.

Per the original methods: Amplification of reference gene primers provided the estimated nucleated cell counts. Clones were read by immunoSEQ multiplex PCR, and TCRdb kept only the in-frame ones, dropping some. V, J and clone size are those of that table, while D and trimming were read from the DNA. Among some 270,000 clones listed, around 92% were seen once. From germline, CDR1 is SGHTA and CDR2 FQGTGA. CDR3 length: 16 residues. The junction had 7 bases not matched to a gene; V was cut back by 2 bases and J by 5 bases. V usage is TRBV7-3 and J usage is TRBJ2-1; 9 positions agree with TRBD2. Source material: PBMCs or T cells enriched from blood (not recorded which). The sequence was obtained from an older woman who had recovered from COVID-19. The CDR3 DNA reads TGTGCCAGCAGCTTATCCGGCGGGAGGGTTGACAATGAGCAGTTCTTC. Translated: CASSLSGGRVDNEQFF.